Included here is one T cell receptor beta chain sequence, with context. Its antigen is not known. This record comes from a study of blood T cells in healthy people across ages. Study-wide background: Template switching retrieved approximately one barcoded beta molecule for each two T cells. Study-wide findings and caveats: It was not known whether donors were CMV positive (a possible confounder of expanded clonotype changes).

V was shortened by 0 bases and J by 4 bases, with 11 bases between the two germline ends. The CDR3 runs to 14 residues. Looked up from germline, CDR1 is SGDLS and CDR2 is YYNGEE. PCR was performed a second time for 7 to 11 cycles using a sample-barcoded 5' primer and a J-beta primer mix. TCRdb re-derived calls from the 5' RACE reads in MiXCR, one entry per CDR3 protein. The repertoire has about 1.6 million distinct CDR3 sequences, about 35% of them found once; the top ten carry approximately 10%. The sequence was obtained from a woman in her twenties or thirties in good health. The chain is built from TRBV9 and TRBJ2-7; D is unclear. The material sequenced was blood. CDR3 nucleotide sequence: TGTGCCAGCAGCGTAGTGGCTGGTGGGTACGAGCAGTACTTC. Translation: CASSVVAGGYEQYF.